The rows below give T cell receptor beta chains drawn from one sample of a study of PD-1 blockade in classical Hodgkin lymphoma. Produced via immunoSEQ multiplex PCR; TCRdb's table is partial and in-frame only. The sample shows under 30,000 clones, about three quarters of them seen only once. This specimen was CD4+ T cells from blood, taken at baseline. The receptor source for this set is a human donor with classical Hodgkin lymphoma. Each CDR3 is given with its conserved first and last residue. Fields, in order: J gene, V gene, clone size, D gene, CDR3 protein, CDR3 DNA. The D gene is left open where the match is weak. Rows give clone size only sometimes, using once, few, many, or a class for an expanded clone.

>TRBJ2-7|TRBV11-3|NA|NA
CASSLDGGRNDEQYF
TGTGCCAGCAGCTTAGATGGGGGGCGCAACGACGAGCAGTACTTC
>TRBJ2-4|TRBV7-9|NA|TRBD2
CASSLGEGIQYF
TGTGCCAGCAGCTTAGGGGAGGGCATTCAGTACTTC
>TRBJ1-2|TRBV7-9|few|TRBD1
CASSLSGTGGVGLYGYTF
TGTGCCAGCAGCTTATCCGGGACAGGGGGCGTAGGTCTCTATGGCTACACCTTC
>TRBJ2-3|TRBV7-9|NA|NA
CASSLAADTDTQYF
TGTGCCAGCAGCTTAGCCGCCGACACAGATACGCAGTATTTT
>TRBJ2-5|TRBV7-6|once|TRBD2
CASSLGLATKETQYF
TGTGCCAGCAGCCTGGGACTAGCGACCAAAGAGACCCAGTACTTC
>TRBJ2-3|TRBV11-3|NA|NA
CASSLSQGGGTDTQYF
TGTGCCAGCAGCTTATCCCAGGGGGGGGGCACAGATACGCAGTATTTT
>TRBJ1-5|TRBV6-6|few|NA
CASRPPRDLNQPQHF
TGTGCCAGCAGGCCACCCCGGGACCTCAATCAGCCCCAGCATTTT
>TRBJ1-1|TRBV10-1|NA|NA
CASSAALWDTEAFF
TGCGCCAGCAGTGCGGCTCTCTGGGACACTGAAGCTTTCTTT
>TRBJ2-7|TRBV5-1|NA|NA
CASSAGDGPYEQYF
TGCGCCAGCAGCGCCGGGGACGGACCCTACGAGCAGTACTTC
>TRBJ2-4|TRBV18|NA|NA
CASSPLGQFNIQYF
TGTGCCAGCTCACCCCTCGGGCAGTTTAACATTCAGTACTTC
>TRBJ2-7|TRBV5-1|NA|NA
CASAATGDREQYF
TGCGCCAGCGCGGCGACGGGGGACCGCGAGCAGTACTTC
>TRBJ2-5|TRBV18|NA|TRBD1
CASSPRQGTQETQYF
TGTGCCAGCTCACCGCGACAGGGGACGCAAGAGACCCAGTACTTC
>TRBJ2-5|TRBV20-1|few|TRBD2
CSAAGEETQYF
TGCAGTGCGGCGGGGGAAGAGACCCAGTACTTC
>TRBJ1-2|TRBV6-1|NA|NA
CASSEVGTFSQGGYTF
TGTGCCAGCAGTGAAGTAGGCACCTTCAGCCAAGGTGGCTACACCTTC
>TRBJ1-5|TRBV7-8|NA|NA
CASSLADSPQPQHF
TGTGCCAGCAGCTTAGCGGACAGTCCTCAGCCCCAGCATTTT
>TRBJ2-3|TRBV28|NA|TRBD2
CASSTRLATDTQYF
TGTGCCAGCAGCACGAGACTAGCGACAGATACGCAGTATTTT
>TRBJ2-3|TRBV25-1|NA|NA
CASSGLGDTQYF
TGTGCCAGCAGTGGACTAGGAGATACGCAGTATTTT
>TRBJ1-3|TRBV7-2|NA|TRBD1
CASSSRDSRSGNTIYF
TGTGCCAGCAGCTCACGGGACAGTCGCTCTGGAAACACCATATATTTT
>TRBJ1-1|TRBV5-4|NA|NA
CASSLDLRTAPEAFF
TGTGCCAGCAGCTTGGACCTACGGACAGCCCCAGAAGCTTTCTTT
>TRBJ1-5|TRBV7-2|NA|NA
CASSLGGGVSNQPQHF
TGTGCCAGCAGCTTAGGGGGGGGAGTGAGCAATCAGCCCCAGCATTTT
>TRBJ2-3|TRBV10-3|NA|TRBD1
CAIRGGAGQGTDTQYF
TGTGCCATCAGGGGTGGGGCGGGACAGGGAACAGATACGCAGTATTTT
>TRBJ2-3|TRBV28|NA|TRBD1
CASSLTGTGSEYF
TGTGCCAGCAGTTTAACCGGGACAGGGTCCGAGTATTTT
>TRBJ1-2|TRBV29-1|NA|NA
CSVEDYGYTF
TGCAGCGTTGAAGACTATGGCTACACCTTC
>TRBJ1-3|TRBV5-6|NA|TRBD1
CASKGTAGNTIYF
TGTGCCAGCAAGGGGACAGCTGGAAACACCATATATTTT
>TRBJ2-3|TRBV7-2|NA|NA
CASSAGLYITDTQYF
TGTGCCAGCAGCGCGGGACTTTATATCACAGATACGCAGTATTTT
>TRBJ2-5|TRBV2|NA|NA
CASLPLGPGQAQYF
TGTGCCAGCCTCCCGCTAGGGCCCGGCCAGGCCCAGTACTTC
>TRBJ1-2|TRBV30|NA|NA
CAWSQVYGYTF
TGTGCCTGGAGTCAGGTCTATGGCTACACCTTC
>TRBJ2-3|TRBV5-1|NA|NA
CASSLSQLPDTQYF
TGCGCCAGCAGCTTATCCCAGCTTCCAGATACGCAGTATTTT
>TRBJ1-1|TRBV9|NA|NA
CASSVVGGNTEAFF
TGTGCCAGCAGCGTAGTGGGAGGGAACACTGAAGCTTTCTTT
>TRBJ1-2|TRBV28|NA|TRBD1
CASSLYGTGDGYTF
TGTGCCAGCAGTTTATACGGGACAGGGGATGGCTACACCTTC
>TRBJ2-3|TRBV5-1|NA|TRBD2
CASSSGGGTDTQYF
TGCGCCAGCAGCTCGGGGGGAGGCACAGATACGCAGTATTTT
>TRBJ2-7|TRBV19|NA|NA
CASSKLRASSYEQYF
TGTGCCAGTAGTAAATTAAGAGCATCTTCCTACGAGCAGTACTTC
>TRBJ2-5|TRBV7-7|NA|TRBD1
CASSYRGRETQYF
TGTGCCAGCAGCTACAGGGGGCGAGAGACCCAGTACTTC
>TRBJ2-7|TRBV6-1|NA|TRBD1
CASSEGTDVYEQYF
TGTGCCAGCAGTGAGGGGACAGACGTCTACGAGCAGTACTTC
>TRBJ2-3|TRBV11-2|few|TRBD2
CASSLAGGRVDTQYF
TGTGCCAGCAGCCTAGCGGGGGGGCGGGTAGATACGCAGTATTTT